A selection of T cell receptor beta chains follows, all from one sample in a study of response to subunit inactivated influenza vaccine. TCRdb reprocessed the RT-PCR reads with MiXCR, giving one entry per CDR3 protein. Among around 650,000 distinct CDR3 sequences listed, more than 15% were seen once. Sequencing was performed on PBMCs from blood, taken approximately 12 days after vaccination. The receptors shown here come from a man between 50 and 59 years old who received an inactivated influenza vaccine. Both conserved end residues are part of each CDR3. D genes are given only for firm matches. The listing skips clone size in some rows; elsewhere it reads once, few, many or a size class.

V gene	clone size	CDR3 length	D gene	J gene	CDR3 DNA	CDR3 protein
TRBV12-5	few	15	.	TRBJ2-3	TGTGCTAGTGGTTCCGGAGCGGCTAGCACAGATACGCAGTATTTT	CASGSGAASTDTQYF
TRBV11-2	.	15	.	TRBJ2-5	TGTGCCAGCAGCCACCTGGGGGGCAGCTCAGAGACCCAGTACTTC	CASSHLGGSSETQYF
TRBV6-2/TRBV6-3	.	15	.	TRBJ1-6	TGTGCCAGCAGAGCTTGGGGGAACGATAATTCACCCCTCCACTTT	CASRAWGNDNSPLHF
TRBV7-6	.	13	.	TRBJ2-7	TGTGCCAGCAGCTTAGATGTACTCGCCGAGCAGTACTTC	CASSLDVLAEQYF
TRBV11-1	.	19	TRBD1	TRBJ2-6	TGTGCCAGCAGACGTAACACCAGGGACAGTCACTCTGGGGCCAACGTCCTGACTTTC	CASRRNTRDSHSGANVLTF
TRBV19	few	13	.	TRBJ2-3	TGTGCCAGTAACACAGGGATCACAGATACGCAGTATTTT	CASNTGITDTQYF
TRBV24-1	.	11	.	TRBJ1-4	TGTGCCACCAGTTGGGGGGCGGACATGTTTTTT	CATSWGADMFF
TRBV7-2	.	14	.	TRBJ1-1	TGTGCCAGCAGCTTAGTGTTAAGAACAGGGGAAGCTTTCTTT	CASSLVLRTGEAFF
TRBV7-9	few	14	.	TRBJ2-3	TGTGCCAGCAGCTTATGGTCTGTCACAGATACGCAGTATTTT	CASSLWSVTDTQYF
TRBV12-3/TRBV12-4	.	15	TRBD2	TRBJ2-1	TGTGCCAGCAGCCTTTGGACTAGCGGGGGCTATGAGCAGTTCTTC	CASSLWTSGGYEQFF
TRBV12-3/TRBV12-4	.	14	.	TRBJ1-6	TGTGCCAGCAGTCCCTATCGTCCTGGGTCACCCCTCCACTTT	CASSPYRPGSPLHF
TRBV12-3/TRBV12-4	many	16	.	TRBJ1-6	TGTGCCAGCGGGTCTCTCAGGAGCTCCTATAATTCACCCCTCCACTTT	CASGSLRSSYNSPLHF
TRBV7-9	.	14	.	TRBJ2-2	TGTGCCAGCAGCTTGAGAGAGCAGGCCGGGGAGCTGTTTTTT	CASSLREQAGELFF
TRBV4-3	few	14	.	TRBJ2-5	TGCGCCAGCAGCCAGGAGGGGTACCAAGAGACCCAGTACTTC	CASSQEGYQETQYF
TRBV28	many	14	TRBD2	TRBJ2-7	TGTGCCAGCAGTTTAAGCGGGGGGACCTACGAGCAGTACTTC	CASSLSGGTYEQYF
TRBV4-1	.	15	.	TRBJ2-7	TGCGCCAGCAGATCTTTGCAGGGGCGATCCTACGAGCAGTACTTC	CASRSLQGRSYEQYF
TRBV29-1	.	13	.	TRBJ2-7	TGCAGCGTTGAAATAGGAGACGGCTACGAGCAGTACTTC	CSVEIGDGYEQYF
TRBV5-5	few	15	.	TRBJ2-7	TGTGCCAGCAGCTTTCGGGCAGGAAGCTCCTACGAGCAGTACTTC	CASSFRAGSSYEQYF
TRBV5-1	.	17	TRBD2	TRBJ2-1	TGCGCCAGCAGACCCCCGGGGGGGGCCCATGTCTACAATGAGCAGTTCTTC	CASRPPGGAHVYNEQFF
TRBV20-1	few	15	TRBD2	TRBJ2-3	TGCAGTGCTAGGTGGGCTAGCGGACGATCTGATACGCAGTATTTT	CSARWASGRSDTQYF
TRBV7-9	.	13	.	TRBJ2-1	TGTGCCAGCAGCATGAGGCTAGGGATTGAGCAGTTCTTC	CASSMRLGIEQFF
TRBV10-3	.	17	TRBD2	TRBJ2-5	TGTGCCATCAGCCCGGGACTAGCGGGGGCCGTTAGGGAGACCCAGTACTTC	CAISPGLAGAVRETQYF
TRBV6-5	few	12	.	TRBJ1-1	TGTGCCAGCAGCAATCGGTACACTGAAGCTTTCTTT	CASSNRYTEAFF
TRBV9	.	15	TRBD2	TRBJ2-5	TGTGCCAGCAGCGTATCCGGGACTAGCGGGGAGACCCAGTACTTC	CASSVSGTSGETQYF
TRBV29-1	.	13	.	TRBJ1-2	TGCAGCGTTGAATCCCCAGCTTCCTATGGCTACACCTTC	CSVESPASYGYTF
TRBV5-6	few	15	.	TRBJ2-7	TGTGCCAGCAGCTTGGTGACAGGGAGGGCCTACGAGCAGTACTTC	CASSLVTGRAYEQYF
TRBV29-1	.	15	.	TRBJ2-3	TGCAGCGTCTGCCAAGGCGGGACTGGCACAGATACGCAGTATTTT	CSVCQGGTGTDTQYF
TRBV24-1	many	12	.	TRBJ2-1	TGTGCCACCAGTGATTTTTGGAATGAGCAGTTCTTC	CATSDFWNEQFF
TRBV11-2	.	15	.	TRBJ2-3	TGTGCCAGCAGCTTAAACCCGGGTCCCCCAGATACGCAGTATTTT	CASSLNPGPPDTQYF
TRBV3-1	.	15	TRBD2	TRBJ2-1	TGTGCCAGCACCCAGGGCGGGAGCCAATACAATGAGCAGTTCTTC	CASTQGGSQYNEQFF
TRBV6-5	.	17	TRBD1	TRBJ2-1	TGTGCCAGCAGTTCCGATCATGGGCAGGGGGCTCTTGGAGAGCAGTTCTTC	CASSSDHGQGALGEQFF
TRBV12-3/TRBV12-4	few	15	TRBD2	TRBJ2-7	TGTGCCAGCAGGGGACTAGCGGGTTCAACCTACGAGCAGTACTTC	CASRGLAGSTYEQYF
TRBV4-1	few	15	.	TRBJ1-1	TGCGCCAGCAGCCCGGTGGGGCGAAGGTACACTGAAGCTTTCTTT	CASSPVGRRYTEAFF
TRBV5-1	few	15	TRBD2	TRBJ2-3	TGCGCCAGCCAGCTTAGCGGGGGGGGCACAGATACGCAGTATTTT	CASQLSGGGTDTQYF
TRBV7-2	.	15	.	TRBJ2-2	TGTGCCAGCAGCTTAATCCAGGGATTACCCGGGGAGCTGTTTTTT	CASSLIQGLPGELFF
TRBV12-3/TRBV12-4	.	11	.	TRBJ1-2	TGTGCCAGCATTCTAGTCGGAGGCTACACCTTC	CASILVGGYTF
TRBV7-2	many	13	.	TRBJ2-1	TGTGCCAGCAGACCAGGACCCTTCAATGAGCAGTTCTTC	CASRPGPFNEQFF